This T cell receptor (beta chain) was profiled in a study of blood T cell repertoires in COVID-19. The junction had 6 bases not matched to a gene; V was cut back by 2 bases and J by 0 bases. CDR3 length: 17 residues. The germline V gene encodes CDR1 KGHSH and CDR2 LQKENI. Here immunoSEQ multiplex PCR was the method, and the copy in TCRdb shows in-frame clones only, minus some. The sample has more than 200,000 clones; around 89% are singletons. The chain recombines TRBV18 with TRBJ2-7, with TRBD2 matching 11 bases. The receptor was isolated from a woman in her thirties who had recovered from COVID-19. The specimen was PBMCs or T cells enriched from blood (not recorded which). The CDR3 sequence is CASSPRGTSGSSYEQYF. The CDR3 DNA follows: TGTGCCAGCTCACCAAGAGGGACTAGCGGAAGCTCCTACGAGCAGTACTTC.